A selection of T cell receptor beta chains follows, all from one sample in a study of blood T cell repertoires in COVID-19. TCRdb keeps only in-frame clones here, not all; method: immunoSEQ multiplex PCR. The sample has about 500,000 clones; 85% to 90% are singletons. Sequencing was carried out using peripheral blood. The receptor source for this set is a man aged 18 to 35 with COVID-19, enrolled during active disease. The CDR3 runs from the conserved cysteine through the conserved F or W. D genes are given only for firm matches. The size entry is marked missing in some rows and otherwise reads once, few, many or a size class.

j_call v_call clone_size d_call cdr3_nt cdr3_aa
TRBJ2-1 TRBV5-1 . TRBD2 TGCGCCAGCAGCTCACTTCTAGCGGGAGAGGGTAGTGAGCAGTTCTTC CASSSLLAGEGSEQFF
TRBJ1-1 TRBV27 . . TGCGTTGTAGGACAGCCCATGAACACTGAAGCTTTCTTT CVVGQPMNTEAFF
TRBJ2-7 TRBV27 . . TGTGCCAGCAGTTTATTCGGGACACCTTTTTACGAGCAGTACTTC CASSLFGTPFYEQYF
TRBJ1-2 TRBV2 once TRBD1 TGTGCCAGCAGTCTTCAGGGGGCATACTATGGCTACACCTTC CASSLQGAYYGYTF
TRBJ1-6 TRBV5-6 . . TGTGCCAGCAGCTTGGCACGGCAGGGTAATTCACCCCTCCACTTT CASSLARQGNSPLHF
TRBJ2-3 TRBV30 few TRBD2 TGTGCCTGGAGTTCCCGACTAGCGGGAGATACGCAGTATTTT CAWSSRLAGDTQYF
TRBJ2-1 TRBV6-6 . . TGTGCCAGCTCGTTGAGTGGTACGAATGAGCAGTTCTTC CASSLSGTNEQFF
TRBJ2-2 TRBV5-1 . . TGCGCCAGCAGCCGCGATGCCGGGGAGCTGTTTTTT CASSRDAGELFF
TRBJ2-7 TRBV7-9 . . TGTGCCAGCAGCTTAAGTACGGTAGCCTACGAGCAGTACTTC CASSLSTVAYEQYF
TRBJ2-2 TRBV7-6 few TRBD2 TGTGCCAGCAGCATCGCGGGAGACACCGGGGAGCTGTTTTTT CASSIAGDTGELFF
TRBJ2-3 TRBV29-1 . TRBD1 TGCAGCGTACAGGGGCGGCTCAGAGATACGCAGTATTTT CSVQGRLRDTQYF
TRBJ2-7 TRBV5-5 . TRBD2 TGTGCCAGCAGCTTTACTAGCGGGGGCTCCTACGAGCAGTACTTC CASSFTSGGSYEQYF
TRBJ2-2 TRBV27 . TRBD1 TGTGCCAGCAGTTATCCCCCCGGGACAGGGAAGATCGGGGAGCTGTTTTTT CASSYPPGTGKIGELFF
TRBJ2-5 TRBV24-1 . . TGTGCCACCAGTGATTGGTGGGCTCGGGGGAACCAAGAGACCCAGTACTTC CATSDWWARGNQETQYF
TRBJ1-2 TRBV6-1 few TRBD1 TGTGCCAGCAGTGAAGACAGGGGATATGGCTACACCTTC CASSEDRGYGYTF
TRBJ2-2 TRBV15 . . TGTGCCACCAGCAGAGATTCGGTTAGAGGGCTGTTTTTT CATSRDSVRGLFF
TRBJ1-6 TRBV3-1/TRBV3-2 . . TGTGCCAGCAGCCGACTCAGGGTAGGCGCCTATAATTCACCCCTCCACTTT CASSRLRVGAYNSPLHF
TRBJ1-1 TRBV19 once . TGTGCCAGTAGCCCCGGGAGTGACACTGAAGCTTTCTTT CASSPGSDTEAFF
TRBJ2-1 TRBV4-1 once TRBD2 TGCGCCAGCAGCCAAGTTCTAGCGGGGCACAATGAGCAGTTCTTC CASSQVLAGHNEQFF
TRBJ2-1 TRBV3-1/TRBV3-2 . TRBD2 TGTGCCAGCAGCCAAGAGCGGACTAGCGGGAGCTCCTACAATGAGCAGTTCTTC CASSQERTSGSSYNEQFF
TRBJ1-1 TRBV6-6 . . TGTGCCAGCAGTTATGTTCAGGGAATGAACACTGAAGCTTTCTTT CASSYVQGMNTEAFF